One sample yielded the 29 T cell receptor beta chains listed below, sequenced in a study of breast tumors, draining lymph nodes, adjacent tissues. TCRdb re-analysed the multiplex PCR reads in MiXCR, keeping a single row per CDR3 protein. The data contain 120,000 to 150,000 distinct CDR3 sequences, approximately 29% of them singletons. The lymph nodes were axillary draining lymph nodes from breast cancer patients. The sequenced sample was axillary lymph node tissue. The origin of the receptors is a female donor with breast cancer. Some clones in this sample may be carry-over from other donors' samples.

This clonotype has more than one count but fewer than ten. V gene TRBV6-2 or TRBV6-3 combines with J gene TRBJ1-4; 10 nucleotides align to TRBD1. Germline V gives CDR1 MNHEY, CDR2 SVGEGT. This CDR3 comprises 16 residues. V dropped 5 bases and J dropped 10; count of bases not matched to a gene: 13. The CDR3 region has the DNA TGTGCCAGCAGTCCCCCCAGACAGGGGGCTATCGTAAAACTGTTTTTT. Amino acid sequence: CASSPPRQGAIVKLFF.

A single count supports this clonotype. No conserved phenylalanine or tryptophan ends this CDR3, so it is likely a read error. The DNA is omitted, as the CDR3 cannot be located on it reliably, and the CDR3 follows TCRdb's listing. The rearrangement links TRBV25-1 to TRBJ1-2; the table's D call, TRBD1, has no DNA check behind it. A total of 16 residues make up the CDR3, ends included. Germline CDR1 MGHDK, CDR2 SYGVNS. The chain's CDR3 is CASSEATGTGFKGQHL.

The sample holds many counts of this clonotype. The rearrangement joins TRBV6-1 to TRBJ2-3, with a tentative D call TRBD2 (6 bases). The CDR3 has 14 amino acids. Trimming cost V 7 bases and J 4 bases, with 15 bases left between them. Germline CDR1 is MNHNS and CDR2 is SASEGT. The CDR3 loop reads CASTRGGAADTQYF. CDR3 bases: TGTGCCAGCACGCGGGGTGGTGCGGCAGATACGCAGTATTTT.

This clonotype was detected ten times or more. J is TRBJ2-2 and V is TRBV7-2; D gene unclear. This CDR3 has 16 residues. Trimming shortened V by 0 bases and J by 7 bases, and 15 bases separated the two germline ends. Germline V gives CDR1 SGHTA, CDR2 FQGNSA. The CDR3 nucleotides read TGTGCCAGCAGCTTAGCTGTAACAGCAGCCGACGGGGAGCTGTTTTTT. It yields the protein CASSLAVTAADGELFF.

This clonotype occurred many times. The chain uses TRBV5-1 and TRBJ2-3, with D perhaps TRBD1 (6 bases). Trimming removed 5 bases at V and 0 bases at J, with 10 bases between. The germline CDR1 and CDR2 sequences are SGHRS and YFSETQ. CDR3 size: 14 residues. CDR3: CASRDSSSTDTQYF. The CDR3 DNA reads TGCGCCAGCAGGGACAGCTCTAGCACAGATACGCAGTATTTT.

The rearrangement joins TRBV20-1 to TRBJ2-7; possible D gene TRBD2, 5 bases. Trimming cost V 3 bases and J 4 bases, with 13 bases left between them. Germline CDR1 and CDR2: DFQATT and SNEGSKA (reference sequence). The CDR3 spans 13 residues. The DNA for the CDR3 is TGCAGTGCTAGGGCAGGAGGTATGTACGAGCAGTACTTC. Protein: CSARAGGMYEQYF.

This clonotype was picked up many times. The CDR3 here is CASDPLGASGGTSTDTQYF. DNA of the CDR3: TGTGCCAGCGACCCCTTGGGGGCTAGCGGGGGGACTAGCACAGATACGCAGTATTTT. The V and J genes are TRBV2 and TRBJ2-3, with 11 bases aligning to TRBD2. The junction had 16 bases not matched to a gene; V was cut back by 8 bases and J by 0 bases. Germline CDR1 SNHLY, CDR2 FYNNEI. The CDR3 is 19 amino acids.

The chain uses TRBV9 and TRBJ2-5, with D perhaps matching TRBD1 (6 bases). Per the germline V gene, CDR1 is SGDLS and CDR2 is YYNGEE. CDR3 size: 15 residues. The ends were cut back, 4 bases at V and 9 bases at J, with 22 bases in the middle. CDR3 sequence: CASSTRGGLNQPQYF. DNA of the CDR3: TGTGCCAGCAGCACAAGAGGGGGTCTCAATCAGCCCCAGTACTTC.

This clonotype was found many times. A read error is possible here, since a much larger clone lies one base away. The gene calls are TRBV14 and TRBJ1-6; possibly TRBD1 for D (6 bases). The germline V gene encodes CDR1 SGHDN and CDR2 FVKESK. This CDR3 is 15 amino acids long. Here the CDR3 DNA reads TGTGCCAGCAGCCGAGAGAGACAGGAAAATTCACCCCCCCACTTT. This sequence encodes CASSRERQENSPPHF.

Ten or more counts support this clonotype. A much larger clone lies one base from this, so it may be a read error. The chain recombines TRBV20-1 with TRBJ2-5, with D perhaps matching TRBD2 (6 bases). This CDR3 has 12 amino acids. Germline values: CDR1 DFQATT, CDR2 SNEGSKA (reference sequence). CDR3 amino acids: CSAPPGDETPYF. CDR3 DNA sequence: TGCAGTGCCCCCCCGGGGGATGAGACCCCGTACTTC.

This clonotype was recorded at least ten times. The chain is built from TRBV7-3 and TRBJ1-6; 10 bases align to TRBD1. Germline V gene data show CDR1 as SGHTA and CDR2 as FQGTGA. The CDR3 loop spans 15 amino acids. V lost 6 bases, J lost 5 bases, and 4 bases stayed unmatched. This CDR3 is CASRAGTGDNSPLHF. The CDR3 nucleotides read TGTGCCAGCAGAGCCGGGACAGGGGATAATTCACCCCTCCACTTT.

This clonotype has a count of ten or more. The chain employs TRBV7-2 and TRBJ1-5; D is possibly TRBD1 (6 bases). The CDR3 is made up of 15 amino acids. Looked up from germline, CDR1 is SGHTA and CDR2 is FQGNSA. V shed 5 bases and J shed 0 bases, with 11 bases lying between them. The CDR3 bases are TGTGCCAGCAGCACTACAGGGTTTAGCAATCAGCCCCAGCATTTT. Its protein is CASSTTGFSNQPQHF. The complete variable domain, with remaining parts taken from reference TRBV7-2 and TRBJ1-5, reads GAGVSQSPSNKVTEKGKDVELRCDPISGHTALYWYRQSLGQGLEFLIYFQGNSAPDKSGLPSDRFSAERTGGSVSTLTIQRTQQEDSAVYLCASSTTGFSNQPQHFGDGTRLSIL.

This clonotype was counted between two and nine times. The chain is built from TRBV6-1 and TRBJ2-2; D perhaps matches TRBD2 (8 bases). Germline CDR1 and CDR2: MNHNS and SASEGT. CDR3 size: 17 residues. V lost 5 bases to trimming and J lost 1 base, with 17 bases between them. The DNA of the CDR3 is TGTGCCAGCAGTAAAGGACTAGCAGGGGGGAACACCGGGGAGCTGTTTTTT. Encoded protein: CASSKGLAGGNTGELFF.

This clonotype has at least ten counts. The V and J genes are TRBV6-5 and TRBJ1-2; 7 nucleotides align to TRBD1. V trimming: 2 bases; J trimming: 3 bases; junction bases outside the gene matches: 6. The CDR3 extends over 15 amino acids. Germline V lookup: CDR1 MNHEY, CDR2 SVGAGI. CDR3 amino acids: CASSYRGRRDYGYTF. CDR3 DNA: TGTGCCAGCAGTTACAGGGGGCGCCGAGACTATGGCTACACCTTC.

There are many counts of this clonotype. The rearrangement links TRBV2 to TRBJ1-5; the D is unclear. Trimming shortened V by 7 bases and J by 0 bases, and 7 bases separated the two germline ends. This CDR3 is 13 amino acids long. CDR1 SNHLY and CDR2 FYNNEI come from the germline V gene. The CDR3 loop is CASIAYSNQPQHF. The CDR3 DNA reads TGTGCCAGCATAGCGTATAGCAATCAGCCCCAGCATTTT.

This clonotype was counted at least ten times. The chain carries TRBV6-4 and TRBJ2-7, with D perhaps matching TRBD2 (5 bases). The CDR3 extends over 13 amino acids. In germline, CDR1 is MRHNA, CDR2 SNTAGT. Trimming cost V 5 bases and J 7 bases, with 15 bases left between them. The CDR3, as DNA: TGTGCCAGCAGTCAAACACCTACGGGGGAGCAGTACTTC. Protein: CASSQTPTGEQYF.

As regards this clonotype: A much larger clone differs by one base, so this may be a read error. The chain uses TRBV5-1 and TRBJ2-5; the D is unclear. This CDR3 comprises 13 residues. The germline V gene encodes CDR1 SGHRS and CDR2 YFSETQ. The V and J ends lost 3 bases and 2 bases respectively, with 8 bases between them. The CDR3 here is CASSSTAQETQYF. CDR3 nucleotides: TGCGCCAGCAGCTCAACAGCGCAAGAGACCCAGTACTTC.

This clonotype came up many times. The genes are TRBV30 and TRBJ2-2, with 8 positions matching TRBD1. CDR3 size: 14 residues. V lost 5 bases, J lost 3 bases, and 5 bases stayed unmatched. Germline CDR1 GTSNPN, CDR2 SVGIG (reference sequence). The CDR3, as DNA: TGTGCCTGGGGCAGGGGGCACGACACCGGGGAGCTGTTTTTT. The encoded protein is CAWGRGHDTGELFF.

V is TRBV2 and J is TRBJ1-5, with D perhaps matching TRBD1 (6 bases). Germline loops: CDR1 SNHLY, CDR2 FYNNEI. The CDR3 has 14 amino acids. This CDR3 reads CARGGGALVGPQHF. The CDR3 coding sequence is TGTGCTAGAGGGGGTGGGGCCCTGGTAGGTCCCCAGCATTTT.

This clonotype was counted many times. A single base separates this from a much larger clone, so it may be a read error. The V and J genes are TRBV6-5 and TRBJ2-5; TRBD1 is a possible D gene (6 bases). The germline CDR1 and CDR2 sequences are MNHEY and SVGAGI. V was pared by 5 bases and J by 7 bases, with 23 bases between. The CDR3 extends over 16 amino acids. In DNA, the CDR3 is TGTGCCAGCAGTCCCAGGACAGTTACCAGAGTGGGGACCCAGTACTTC. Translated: CASSPRTVTRVGTQYF.

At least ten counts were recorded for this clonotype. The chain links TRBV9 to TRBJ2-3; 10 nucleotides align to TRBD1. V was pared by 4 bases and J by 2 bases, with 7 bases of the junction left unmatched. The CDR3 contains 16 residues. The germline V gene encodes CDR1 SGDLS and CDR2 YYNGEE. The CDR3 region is CASSLPGQGFTDTQYF. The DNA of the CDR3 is TGTGCCAGCAGCTTGCCGGGACAGGGGTTCACAGATACGCAGTATTTT.

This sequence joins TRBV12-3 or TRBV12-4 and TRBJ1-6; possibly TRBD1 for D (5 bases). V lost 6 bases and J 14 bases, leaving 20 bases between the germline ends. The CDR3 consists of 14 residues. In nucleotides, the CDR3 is TGTGCCAGCAGCCGAGACTTCGGGGGTAGAGCCCTCCACTTT. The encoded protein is CASSRDFGGRALHF.

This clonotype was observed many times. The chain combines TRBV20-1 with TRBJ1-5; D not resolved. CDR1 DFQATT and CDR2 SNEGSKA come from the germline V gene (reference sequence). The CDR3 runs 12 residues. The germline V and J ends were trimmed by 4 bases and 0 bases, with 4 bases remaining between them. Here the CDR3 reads CSATHSNQPQHF. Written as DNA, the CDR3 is TGCAGTGCTACCCATAGCAATCAGCCCCAGCATTTT.

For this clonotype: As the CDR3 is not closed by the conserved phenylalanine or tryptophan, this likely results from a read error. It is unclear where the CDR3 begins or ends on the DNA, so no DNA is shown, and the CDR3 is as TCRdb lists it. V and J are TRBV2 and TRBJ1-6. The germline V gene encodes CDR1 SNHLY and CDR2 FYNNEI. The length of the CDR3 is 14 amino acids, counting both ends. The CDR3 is CASRRSSYNSPLRS.

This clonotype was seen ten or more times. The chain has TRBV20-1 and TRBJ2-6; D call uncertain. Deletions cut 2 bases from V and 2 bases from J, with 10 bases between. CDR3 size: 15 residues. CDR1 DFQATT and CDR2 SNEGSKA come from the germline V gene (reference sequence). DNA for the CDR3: TGCAGTGCTAGAACAAGGGATGCTGGGGCCAACGTCCTGACTTTC. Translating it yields CSARTRDAGANVLTF.

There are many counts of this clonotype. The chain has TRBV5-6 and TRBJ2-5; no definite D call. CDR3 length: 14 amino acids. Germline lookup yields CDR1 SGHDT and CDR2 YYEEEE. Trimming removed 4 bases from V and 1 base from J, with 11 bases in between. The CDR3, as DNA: TGTGCCAGCAGCCCTGAATTAAGCCAAGAGACCCAGTACTTC. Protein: CASSPELSQETQYF.

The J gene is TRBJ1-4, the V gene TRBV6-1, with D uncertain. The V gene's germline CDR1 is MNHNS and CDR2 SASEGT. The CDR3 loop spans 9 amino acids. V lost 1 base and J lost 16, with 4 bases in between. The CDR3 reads CASSEEQFF. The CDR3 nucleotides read TGTGCCAGCAGTGAAGAACAGTTTTTT.

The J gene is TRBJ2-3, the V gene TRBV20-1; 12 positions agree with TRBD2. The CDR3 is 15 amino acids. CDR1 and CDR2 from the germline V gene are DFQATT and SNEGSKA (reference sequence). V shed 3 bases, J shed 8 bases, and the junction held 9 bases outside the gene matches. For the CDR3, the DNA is TGCAGTGCTAGGTTGGCTAGCGGGGGGGCCGGTACGCAGTATTTT. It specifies CSARLASGGAGTQYF.

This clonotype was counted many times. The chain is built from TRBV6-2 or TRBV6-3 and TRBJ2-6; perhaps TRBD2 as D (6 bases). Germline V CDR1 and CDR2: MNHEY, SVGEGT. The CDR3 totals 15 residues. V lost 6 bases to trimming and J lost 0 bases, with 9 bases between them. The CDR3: CASSQGGSGANVLTF. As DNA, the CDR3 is TGTGCCAGCAGCCAGGGAGGCTCTGGGGCCAACGTCCTGACTTTC.